This TCR beta chain came from a study of shared clonotypes between healthy human individuals. In the study overall: Aged 18 to 49, the donors were a couple of women and a few men. Study-level points and caveats: Only blood samples were collected, and tissue repertoires likely differ.

Notes on this clone: Its antigen is not known.

Every subset had its genomic DNA shared out evenly among several immunoSEQ plates. Method: immunoSEQ multiplex PCR; TCRdb's copy keeps in-frame clones and lacks some. Counted here are about 490,000 clones, 70% to 80% occurring once; the ten biggest clones make up around 12%. All of the donors resided in Nashville, Tennessee, and each was a Caucasian adult. V was pared by 1 base and J by 3 bases, with 9 bases between. CDR1 and CDR2 (germline): SGHTA, FQGNSA. The CDR3 length is 14 residues. The sequence was obtained from a woman in her thirties or forties in good health. Some clones in this sample may be carry-over from other donors' samples. Sample: PBMCs. J is TRBJ2-5 and V is TRBV7-2; possible D gene TRBD1, 5 bases. CDR3 amino acids: CASSLGATEETQYF. CDR3 coding DNA: TGTGCCAGCAGCTTAGGGGCGACAGAAGAGACCCAGTACTTC.